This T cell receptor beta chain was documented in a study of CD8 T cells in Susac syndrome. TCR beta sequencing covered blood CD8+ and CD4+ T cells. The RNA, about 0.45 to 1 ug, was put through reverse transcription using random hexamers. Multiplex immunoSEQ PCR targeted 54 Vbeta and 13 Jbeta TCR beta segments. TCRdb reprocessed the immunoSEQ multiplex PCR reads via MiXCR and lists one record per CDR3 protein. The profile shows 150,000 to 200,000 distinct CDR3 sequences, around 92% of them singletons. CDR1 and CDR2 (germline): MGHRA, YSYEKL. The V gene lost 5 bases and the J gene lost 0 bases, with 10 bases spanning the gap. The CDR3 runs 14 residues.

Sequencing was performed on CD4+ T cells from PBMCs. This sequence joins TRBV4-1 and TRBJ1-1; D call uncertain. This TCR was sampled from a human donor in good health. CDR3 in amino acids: CASSAPSMNTEAFF. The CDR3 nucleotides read TGCGCCAGCAGCGCTCCCTCGATGAACACTGAAGCTTTCTTT.